This T cell receptor (beta chain) was recovered during a study of blood T cells in healthy people across ages. Background on the study: The capture of about one barcoded beta molecule per two T cells was achieved by template switching. Study observations and caveats: TCR beta diversity per million T cells fell roughly linearly with age.

With regard to this clonotype: The antigen is undetermined.

Russia was home to the donors, healthy Caucasian individuals aged roughly 6 to 90. Alongside a J-beta primer mix, a sample-barcoded 5' primer served in a second PCR lasting about 7 to 12 cycles. The study obtained at least 2.5 million CDR3-containing paired-end reads from every sample. TCRdb reanalysed the 5' RACE reads using MiXCR and keeps one entry per CDR3 protein. The profile shows roughly 930,000 distinct CDR3 sequences, about 44% of them singletons. The CDR3 is 14 amino acids. Trimming took off 6 bases at V and 7 bases at J, with 16 bases between the two ends. The J gene is TRBJ1-5, the V gene TRBV12-3 or TRBV12-4; perhaps TRBD1 as D (5 bases). The sequenced sample was blood. The sequence came from a man aged 25-40 years in good health. The CDR3 coding sequence is TGTGCCAGCAGCCCAGAGAGGGGTCAACAGCCCCAGCATTTT. It is translated as CASSPERGQQPQHF.